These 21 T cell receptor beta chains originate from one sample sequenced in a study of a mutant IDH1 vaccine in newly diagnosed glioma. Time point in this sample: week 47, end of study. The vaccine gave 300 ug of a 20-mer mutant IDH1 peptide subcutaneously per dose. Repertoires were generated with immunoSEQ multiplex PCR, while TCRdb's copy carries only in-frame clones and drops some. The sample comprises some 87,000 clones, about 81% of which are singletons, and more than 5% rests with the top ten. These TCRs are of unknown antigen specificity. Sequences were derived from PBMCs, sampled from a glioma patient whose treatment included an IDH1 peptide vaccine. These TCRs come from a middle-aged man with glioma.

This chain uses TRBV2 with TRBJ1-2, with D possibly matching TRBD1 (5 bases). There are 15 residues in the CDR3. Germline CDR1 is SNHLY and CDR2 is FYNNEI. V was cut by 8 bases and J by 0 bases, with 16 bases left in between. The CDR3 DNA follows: TGTGCCAGCTTCCGTGAGGACACCGCTAACTATGGCTACACCTTC. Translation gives CASFREDTANYGYTF. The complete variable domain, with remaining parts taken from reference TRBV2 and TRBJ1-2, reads EPEVTQTPSHQVTQMGQEVILRCVPISNHLYFYWYRQILGQKVEFLVSFYNNEISEKSEIFDDQFSVERPDGSNFTLKIRSTKLEDSAMYFCASFREDTANYGYTFGSGTRLTVV.

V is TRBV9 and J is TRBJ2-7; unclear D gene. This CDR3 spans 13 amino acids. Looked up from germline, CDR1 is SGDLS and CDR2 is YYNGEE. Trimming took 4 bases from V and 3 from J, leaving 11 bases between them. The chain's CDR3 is CASSPSTGYEQYF. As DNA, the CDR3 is TGTGCCAGCAGCCCATCCACGGGCTACGAGCAGTACTTC.

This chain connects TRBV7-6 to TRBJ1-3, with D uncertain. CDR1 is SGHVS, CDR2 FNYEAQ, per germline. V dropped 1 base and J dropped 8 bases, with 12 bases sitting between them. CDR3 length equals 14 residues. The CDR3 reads CASSLGSIRDTIYF. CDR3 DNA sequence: TGTGCCAGCAGCTTAGGGTCAATCCGGGACACCATATATTTT.

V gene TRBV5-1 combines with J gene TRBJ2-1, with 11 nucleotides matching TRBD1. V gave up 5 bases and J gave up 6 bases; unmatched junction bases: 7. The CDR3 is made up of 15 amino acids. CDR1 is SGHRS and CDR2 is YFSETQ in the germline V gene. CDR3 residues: CASRRDRGYGNEQFF. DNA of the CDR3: TGCGCCAGCAGGCGGGACAGGGGGTATGGCAATGAGCAGTTCTTC.

The CDR3 coding sequence is TGTGCCAGCAAAAACGGGGGCAGCACTGAAGCTTTCTTT. Amino acids: CASKNGGSTEAFF. The genes are TRBV6-5 and TRBJ1-1, with D possibly being TRBD1 (6 bases). This CDR3 spans 13 amino acids. V was pared by 7 bases and J by 4 bases, with 13 bases between. Germline CDR1 is MNHEY and CDR2 is SVGAGI.

CDR3 DNA: TGCGCCAGCAGCCAAGGAGAGATGACAGCGAACACTGAAGCTTTCTTT. Residues: CASSQGEMTANTEAFF. V and J are TRBV4-3 and TRBJ1-1, with D perhaps TRBD1 (5 bases). V lost 1 base to trimming and J lost 1 base, with 13 bases between them. This CDR3 has 16 amino acids. CDR1 and CDR2 from the germline V gene are LGHNA and YSLEER.

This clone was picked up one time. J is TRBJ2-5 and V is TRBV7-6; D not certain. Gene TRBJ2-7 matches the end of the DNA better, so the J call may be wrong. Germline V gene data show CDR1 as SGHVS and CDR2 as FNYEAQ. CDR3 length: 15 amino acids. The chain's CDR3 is CASSLAIGPSYEQYF. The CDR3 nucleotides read TGTGCCAGCAGCTTAGCTATCGGGCCCTCCTACGAGCAGTACTTC.

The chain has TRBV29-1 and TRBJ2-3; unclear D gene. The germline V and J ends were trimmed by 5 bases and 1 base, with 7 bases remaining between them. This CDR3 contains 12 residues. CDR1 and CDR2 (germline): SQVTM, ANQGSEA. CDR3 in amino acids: CSVRPGTDTQYF. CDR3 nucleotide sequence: TGCAGCGTTCGTCCGGGCACAGATACGCAGTATTTT.

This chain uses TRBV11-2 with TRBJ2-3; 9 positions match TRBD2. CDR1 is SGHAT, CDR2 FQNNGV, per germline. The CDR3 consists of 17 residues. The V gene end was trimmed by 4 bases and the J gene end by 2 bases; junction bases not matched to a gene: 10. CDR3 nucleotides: TGTGCCAGCAGCTCCCTGGGTAGCGGGGGCGTCACAGATACGCAGTATTTT. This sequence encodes CASSSLGSGGVTDTQYF.

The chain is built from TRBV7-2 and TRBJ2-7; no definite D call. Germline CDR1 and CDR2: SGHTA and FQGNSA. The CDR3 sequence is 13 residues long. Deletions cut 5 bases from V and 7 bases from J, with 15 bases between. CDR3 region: CASSPIGSMEQYF. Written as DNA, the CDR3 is TGTGCCAGCAGCCCTATTGGATCAATGGAGCAGTACTTC.

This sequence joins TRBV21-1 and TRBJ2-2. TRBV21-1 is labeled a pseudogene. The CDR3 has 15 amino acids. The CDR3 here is CASSGVHPNTGELFF. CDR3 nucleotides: TGTGCCAGCAGCGGTGTGCACCCGAACACCGGGGAGCTGTTTTTT.

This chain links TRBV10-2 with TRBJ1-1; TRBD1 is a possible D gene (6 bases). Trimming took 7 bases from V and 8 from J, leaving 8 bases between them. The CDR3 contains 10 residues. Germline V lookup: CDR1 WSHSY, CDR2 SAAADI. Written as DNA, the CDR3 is TGCGCCAGCAAAGGGACAGAAGCTTTCTTT. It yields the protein CASKGTEAFF.

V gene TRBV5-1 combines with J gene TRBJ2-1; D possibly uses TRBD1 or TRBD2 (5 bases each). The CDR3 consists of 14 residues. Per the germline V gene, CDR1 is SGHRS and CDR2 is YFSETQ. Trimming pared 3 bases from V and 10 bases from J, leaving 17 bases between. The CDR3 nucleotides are TGCGCCAGCAGCTCGGGGCCCGGACTGCCCGAGCAGTTCTTC. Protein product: CASSSGPGLPEQFF.

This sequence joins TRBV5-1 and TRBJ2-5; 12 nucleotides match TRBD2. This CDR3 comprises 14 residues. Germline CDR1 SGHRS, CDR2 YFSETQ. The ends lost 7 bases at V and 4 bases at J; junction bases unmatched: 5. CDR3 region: CASDLAGGSETQYF. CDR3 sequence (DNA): TGCGCCAGCGATCTAGCGGGAGGGTCAGAGACCCAGTACTTC.

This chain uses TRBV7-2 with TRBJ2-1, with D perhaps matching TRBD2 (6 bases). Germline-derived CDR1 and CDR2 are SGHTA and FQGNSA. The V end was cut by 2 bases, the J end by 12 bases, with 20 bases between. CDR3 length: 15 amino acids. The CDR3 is CASSLSRDSPGGQFF. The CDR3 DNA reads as TGTGCCAGCAGCTTATCCCGGGACTCCCCGGGTGGGCAGTTCTTC.

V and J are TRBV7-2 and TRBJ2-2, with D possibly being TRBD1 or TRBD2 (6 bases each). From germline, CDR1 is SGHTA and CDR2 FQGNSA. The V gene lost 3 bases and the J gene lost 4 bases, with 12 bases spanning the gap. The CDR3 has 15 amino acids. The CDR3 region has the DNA TGTGCCAGCAGCTTGGGGGGCGCCGGCACCGGGGAGCTGTTTTTT. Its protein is CASSLGGAGTGELFF.

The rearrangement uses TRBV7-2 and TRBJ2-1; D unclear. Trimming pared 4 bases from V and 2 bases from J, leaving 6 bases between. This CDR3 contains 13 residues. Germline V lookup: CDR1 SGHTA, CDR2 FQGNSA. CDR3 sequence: CASSWTAYNEQFF. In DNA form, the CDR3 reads TGTGCCAGCAGCTGGACGGCCTACAATGAGCAGTTCTTC.

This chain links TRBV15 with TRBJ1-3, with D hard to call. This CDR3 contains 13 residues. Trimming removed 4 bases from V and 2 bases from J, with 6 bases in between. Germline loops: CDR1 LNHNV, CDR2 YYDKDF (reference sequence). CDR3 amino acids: CATSTHPGNTIYF. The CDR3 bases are TGTGCCACCAGCACCCATCCTGGAAACACCATATATTTT.

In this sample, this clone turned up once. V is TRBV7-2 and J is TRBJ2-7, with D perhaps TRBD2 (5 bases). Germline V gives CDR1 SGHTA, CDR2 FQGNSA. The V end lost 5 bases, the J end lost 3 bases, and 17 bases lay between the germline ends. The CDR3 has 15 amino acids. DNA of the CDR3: TGTGCCAGCAGCCCAAGGGCGGACTTCCTCTACGAGCAGTACTTC. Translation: CASSPRADFLYEQYF.

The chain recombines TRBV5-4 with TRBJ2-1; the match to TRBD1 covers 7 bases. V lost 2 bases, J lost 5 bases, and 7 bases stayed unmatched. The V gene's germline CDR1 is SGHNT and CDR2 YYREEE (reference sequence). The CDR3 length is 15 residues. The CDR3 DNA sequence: TGTGCCAGCAGCTTACAGACAGGGAGAAACAATGAGCAGTTCTTC. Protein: CASSLQTGRNNEQFF.

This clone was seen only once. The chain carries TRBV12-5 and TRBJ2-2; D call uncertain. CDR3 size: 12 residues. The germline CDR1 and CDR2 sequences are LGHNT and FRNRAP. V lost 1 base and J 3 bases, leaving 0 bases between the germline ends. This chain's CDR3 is CASGLDTGELFF. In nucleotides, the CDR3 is TGTGCTAGTGGTTTGGACACCGGGGAGCTGTTTTTT.